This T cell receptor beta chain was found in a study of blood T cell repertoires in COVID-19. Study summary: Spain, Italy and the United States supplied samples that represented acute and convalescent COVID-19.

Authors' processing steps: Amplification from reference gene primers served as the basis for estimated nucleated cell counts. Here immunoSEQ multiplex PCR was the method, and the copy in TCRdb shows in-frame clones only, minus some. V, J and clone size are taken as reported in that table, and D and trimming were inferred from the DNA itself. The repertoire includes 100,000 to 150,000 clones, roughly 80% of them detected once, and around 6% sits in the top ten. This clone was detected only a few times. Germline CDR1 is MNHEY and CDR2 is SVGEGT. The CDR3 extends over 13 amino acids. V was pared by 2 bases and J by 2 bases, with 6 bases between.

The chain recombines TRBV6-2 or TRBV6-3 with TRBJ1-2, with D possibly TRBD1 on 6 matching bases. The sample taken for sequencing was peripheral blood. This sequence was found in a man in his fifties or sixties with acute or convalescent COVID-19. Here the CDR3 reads CASSYDRNYGYTF. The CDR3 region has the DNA TGTGCCAGCAGTTACGACAGGAACTATGGCTACACCTTC.